This T cell receptor beta chain was captured by sequencing in a study of T cell changes during pregnancy in multiple sclerosis. The CDR3 is 13 residues long. Germline V gene data show CDR1 as SQVTM and CDR2 as ANQGSEA. Trimming removed 4 bases from V and 3 bases from J, with 12 bases in between. TCRdb keeps only in-frame clones here, not all; method: immunoSEQ multiplex PCR. The table has about 40,000 clones, 91% seen once; the top ten hold 0.46%. Here the sequenced sample was CD4+ T cells from peripheral blood mononuclear cells, taken in the third trimester of pregnancy. The chain recombines TRBV29-1 with TRBJ1-2, with D possibly TRBD1 on 5 matching bases. This sequence originates from a female donor in good health, enrolled as a control in a pregnancy study. Here the CDR3 reads CSVAGDRHYGYTF. The CDR3 region has the DNA TGCAGCGTTGCAGGCGACAGACACTATGGCTACACCTTC.